The sample holds a few counts of the clone carrying this T cell receptor beta chain. Its antigen is unidentified. This sample is drawn from a study of T-cell memory formation after mild COVID-19. Across the study: TCR clustering was largely donor specific. Findings and limits, study-wide: Contracting CD4+ clones sat mainly in CM and EM; CD8+ in EMRA.

Using constant-segment primers, 5'RACE produced TCR alpha and TCR beta cDNA libraries carrying sample barcodes and UMIs. A single record per CDR3 protein comes from TCRdb applying MiXCR to the 5' RACE reads. The repertoire holds around 400,000 distinct CDR3 sequences, with about 24% as singletons. The TCR was taken from an adult woman who had mild COVID-19 (a few samples of this study predate the infection). Cell type and time point are not known. The sequencing input was PBMCs or a T cell subset sorted from them (not recorded which).

CDR3 sequence: CASSPTSGQETQYF. In DNA form, the CDR3 reads TGCGCCAGCAGCCCTACTAGCGGCCAAGAGACCCAGTACTTC. The chain combines TRBV5-1 with TRBJ2-5, with 8 bases lining up with TRBD2. Trimming cost V 4 bases and J 1 base; bases outside gene matches: 3. The CDR3 sequence is 14 residues long. Germline CDR1 and CDR2: SGHRS and YFSETQ.